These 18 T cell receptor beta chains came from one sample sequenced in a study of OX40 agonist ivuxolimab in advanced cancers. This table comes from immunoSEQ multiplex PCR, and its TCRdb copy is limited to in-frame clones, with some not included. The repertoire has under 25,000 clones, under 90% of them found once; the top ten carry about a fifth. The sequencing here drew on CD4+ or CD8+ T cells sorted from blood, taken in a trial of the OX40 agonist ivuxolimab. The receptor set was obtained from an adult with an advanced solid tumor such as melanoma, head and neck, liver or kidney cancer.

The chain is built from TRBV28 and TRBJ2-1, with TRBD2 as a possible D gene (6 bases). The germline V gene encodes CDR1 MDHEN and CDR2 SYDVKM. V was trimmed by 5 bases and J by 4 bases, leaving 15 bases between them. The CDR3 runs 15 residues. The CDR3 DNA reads TGTGCCAGCAGTCTTTCTGGTGGGGGGTACAATGAGCAGTTCTTC. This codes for CASSLSGGGYNEQFF.

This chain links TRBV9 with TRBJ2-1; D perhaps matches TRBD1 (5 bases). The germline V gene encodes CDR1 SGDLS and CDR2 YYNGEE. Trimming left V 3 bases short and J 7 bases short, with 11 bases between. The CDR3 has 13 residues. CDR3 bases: TGTGCCAGCAGCGCCGGCAGGGCTAATGAGCAGTTCTTC. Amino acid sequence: CASSAGRANEQFF.

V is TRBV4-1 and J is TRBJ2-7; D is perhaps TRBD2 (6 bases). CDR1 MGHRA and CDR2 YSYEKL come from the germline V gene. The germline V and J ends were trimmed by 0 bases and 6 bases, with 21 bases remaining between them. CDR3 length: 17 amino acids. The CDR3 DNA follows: TGCGCCAGCAGCCAAGATGACCCGGGAGCTCCCGTCGGCGAGCAGTACTTC. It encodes CASSQDDPGAPVGEQYF.

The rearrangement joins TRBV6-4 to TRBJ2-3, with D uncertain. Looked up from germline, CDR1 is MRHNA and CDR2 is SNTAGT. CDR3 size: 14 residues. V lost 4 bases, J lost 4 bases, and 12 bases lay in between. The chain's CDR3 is CASSGVLGADTQYF. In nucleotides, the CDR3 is TGTGCCAGCAGTGGAGTTCTCGGCGCAGATACGCAGTATTTT.

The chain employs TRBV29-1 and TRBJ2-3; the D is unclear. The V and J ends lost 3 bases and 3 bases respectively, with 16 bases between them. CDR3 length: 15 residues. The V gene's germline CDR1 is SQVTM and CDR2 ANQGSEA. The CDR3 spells CSVEGPLSTTDTQYF. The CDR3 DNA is TGCAGCGTTGAGGGCCCGCTGAGTACGACAGATACGCAGTATTTT.

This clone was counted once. The CDR3 loop is CASSGLAGDSTLGEQFF. The CDR3 nucleotides read TGTGCCAGCAGCGGACTAGCGGGGGACTCGACTCTGGGTGAGCAGTTCTTC. This chain links TRBV9 with TRBJ2-1; 12 bases match TRBD2. This CDR3 has 17 residues. V was pared by 3 bases and J by 9 bases, with 13 bases of the junction left unmatched. Germline lookup yields CDR1 SGDLS and CDR2 YYNGEE.

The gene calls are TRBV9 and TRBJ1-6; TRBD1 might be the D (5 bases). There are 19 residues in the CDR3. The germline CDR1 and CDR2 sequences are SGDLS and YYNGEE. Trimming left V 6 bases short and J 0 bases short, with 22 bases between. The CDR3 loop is CASISRDCQVCSYNSPLHF. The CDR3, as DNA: TGTGCCAGCATTTCCCGGGACTGTCAGGTTTGCTCCTATAATTCACCCCTCCACTTT.

The CDR3 DNA reads as TGTGCCAGCAGCGTAGGGTCAGGCGACAATGAGCAGTTCTTC. Its protein is CASSVGSGDNEQFF. The chain links TRBV9 to TRBJ2-1; D ambiguous. V was trimmed by 0 bases and J by 5 bases, leaving 9 bases between them. The CDR3 sequence is 14 residues long. From germline, CDR1 is SGDLS and CDR2 YYNGEE. Together with reference TRBV9 and TRBJ2-1, the CDR3 gives the full variable domain: DSGVTQTPKHLITATGQRVTLRCSPRSGDLSVYWYQQSLDQGLQFLIQYYNGEERAKGNILERFSAQQFPDLHSELNLSSLELGDSALYFCASSVGSGDNEQFFGPGTRLTVL.

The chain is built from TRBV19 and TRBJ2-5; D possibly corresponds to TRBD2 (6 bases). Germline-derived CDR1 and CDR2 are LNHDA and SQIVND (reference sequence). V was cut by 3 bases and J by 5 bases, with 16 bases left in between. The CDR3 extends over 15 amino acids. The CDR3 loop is CASSIGLIAGETQYF. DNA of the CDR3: TGTGCCAGTAGTATCGGACTAATTGCGGGGGAGACCCAGTACTTC.

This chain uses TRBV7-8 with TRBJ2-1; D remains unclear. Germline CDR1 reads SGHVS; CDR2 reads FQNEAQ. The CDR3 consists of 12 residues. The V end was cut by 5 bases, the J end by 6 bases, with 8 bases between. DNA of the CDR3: TGTGCCAGCAGCGACCTAGGCAATGAGCAGTTCTTC. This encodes CASSDLGNEQFF.

CDR3 protein: CASSSGTGHTDTQYF. The CDR3 nucleotides are TGTGCCAGCAGCTCCGGCACAGGCCACACAGATACGCAGTATTTT. The chain has TRBV7-9 and TRBJ2-3; tentative D call: TRBD1 (5 bases). Trimming removed 4 bases from V and 2 bases from J, with 13 bases in between. CDR1 and CDR2 from the germline V gene are SEHNR and FQNEAQ (reference sequence). This CDR3 comprises 15 residues.

CDR3 coding DNA: TGTGCCAGCAGCTCCTCAGGGTTGGATGAGCAGTTCTTC. Translating gives CASSSSGLDEQFF. This chain links TRBV7-9 with TRBJ2-1; D is perhaps TRBD1 (5 bases). Trimming took 4 bases from V and 8 from J, leaving 12 bases between them. The CDR3 length is 13 residues. The germline V gene encodes CDR1 SEHNR and CDR2 FQNEAQ (reference sequence). Full variable domain (missing parts from reference TRBV7-9 and TRBJ2-1): DTGVSQNPRHKITKRGQNVTFRCDPISEHNRLYWYRQTLGQGPEFLTYFQNEAQLEKSRLLSDRFSAERPKGSFSTLEIQRTEQGDSAMYLCASSSSGLDEQFFGPGTRLTVL.

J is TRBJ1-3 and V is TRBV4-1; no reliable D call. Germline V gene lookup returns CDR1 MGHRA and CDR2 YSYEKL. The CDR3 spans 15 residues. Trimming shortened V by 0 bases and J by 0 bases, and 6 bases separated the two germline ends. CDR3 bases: TGCGCCAGCAGCCAAGAAAACGCCTCTGGAAACACCATATATTTT. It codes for CASSQENASGNTIYF.

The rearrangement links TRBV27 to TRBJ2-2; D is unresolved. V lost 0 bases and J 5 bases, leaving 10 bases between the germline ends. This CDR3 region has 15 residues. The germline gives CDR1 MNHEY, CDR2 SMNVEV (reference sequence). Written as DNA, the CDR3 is TGTGCCAGCAGTTTATCGATGACCTTTACCGGGGAGCTGTTTTTT. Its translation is CASSLSMTFTGELFF.

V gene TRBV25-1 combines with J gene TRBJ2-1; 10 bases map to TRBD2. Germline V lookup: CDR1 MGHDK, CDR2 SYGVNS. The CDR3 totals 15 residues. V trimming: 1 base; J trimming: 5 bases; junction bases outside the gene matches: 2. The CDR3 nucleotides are TGTGCCAGCAGTGAATGGCTAGCGGGGGACAATGAGCAGTTCTTC. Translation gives CASSEWLAGDNEQFF.

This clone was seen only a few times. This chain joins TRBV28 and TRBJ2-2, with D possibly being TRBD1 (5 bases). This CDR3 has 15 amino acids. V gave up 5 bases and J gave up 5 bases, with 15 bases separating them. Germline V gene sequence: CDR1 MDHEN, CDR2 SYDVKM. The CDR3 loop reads CASSPSTASTGELFF. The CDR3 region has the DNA TGTGCCAGCAGTCCCTCGACAGCGTCTACCGGGGAGCTGTTTTTT.

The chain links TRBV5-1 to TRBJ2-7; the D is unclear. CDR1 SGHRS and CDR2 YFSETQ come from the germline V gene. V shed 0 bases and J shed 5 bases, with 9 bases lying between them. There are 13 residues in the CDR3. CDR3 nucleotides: TGCGCCAGCAGCTTGGGGTCAGTGAACGAGCAGTACTTC. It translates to CASSLGSVNEQYF. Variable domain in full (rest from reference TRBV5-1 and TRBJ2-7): KAGVTQTPRYLIKTRGQQVTLSCSPISGHRSVSWYQQTPGQGLQFLFEYFSETQRNKGNFPGRFSGRQFSNSRSEMNVSTLELGDSALYLCASSLGSVNEQYFGPGTRLTVT.

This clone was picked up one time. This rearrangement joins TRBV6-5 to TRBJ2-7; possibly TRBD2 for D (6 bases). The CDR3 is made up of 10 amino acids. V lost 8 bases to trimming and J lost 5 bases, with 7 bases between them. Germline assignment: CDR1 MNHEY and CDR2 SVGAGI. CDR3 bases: TGTGCCAGCGGGGGGAACGAGCAGTACTTC. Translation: CASGGNEQYF.